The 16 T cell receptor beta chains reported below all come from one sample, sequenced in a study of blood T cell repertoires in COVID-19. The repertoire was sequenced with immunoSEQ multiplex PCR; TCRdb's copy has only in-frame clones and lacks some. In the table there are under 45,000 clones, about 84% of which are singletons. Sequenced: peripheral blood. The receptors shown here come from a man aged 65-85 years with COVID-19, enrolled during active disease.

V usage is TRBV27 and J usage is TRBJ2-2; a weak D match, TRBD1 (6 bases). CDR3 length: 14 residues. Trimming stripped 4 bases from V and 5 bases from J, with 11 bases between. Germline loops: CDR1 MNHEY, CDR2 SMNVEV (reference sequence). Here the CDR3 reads CASSSSGTTGELFF. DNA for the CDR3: TGTGCCAGCAGTTCCTCCGGGACAACCGGGGAGCTGTTTTTT.

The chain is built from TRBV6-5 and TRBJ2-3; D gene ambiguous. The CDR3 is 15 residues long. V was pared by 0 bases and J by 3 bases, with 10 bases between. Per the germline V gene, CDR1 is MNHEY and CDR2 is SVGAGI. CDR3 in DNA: TGTGCCAGCAGTTACTCGAGGCCCGAGACAGATACGCAGTATTTT. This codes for CASSYSRPETDTQYF.

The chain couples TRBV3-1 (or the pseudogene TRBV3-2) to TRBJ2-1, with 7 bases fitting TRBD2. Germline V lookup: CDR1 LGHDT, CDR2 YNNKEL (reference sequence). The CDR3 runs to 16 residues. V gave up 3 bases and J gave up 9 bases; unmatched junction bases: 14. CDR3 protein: CASSQALGGGPVEQFF. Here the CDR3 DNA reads TGTGCCAGCAGCCAGGCCTTGGGGGGAGGGCCGGTTGAGCAGTTCTTC.

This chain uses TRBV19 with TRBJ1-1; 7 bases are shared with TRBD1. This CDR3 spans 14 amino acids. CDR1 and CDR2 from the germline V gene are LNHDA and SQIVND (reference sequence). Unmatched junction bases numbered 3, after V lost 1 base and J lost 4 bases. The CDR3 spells CASSIGDRATEAFF. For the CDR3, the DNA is TGTGCCAGTAGTATAGGCGACAGGGCCACTGAAGCTTTCTTT.

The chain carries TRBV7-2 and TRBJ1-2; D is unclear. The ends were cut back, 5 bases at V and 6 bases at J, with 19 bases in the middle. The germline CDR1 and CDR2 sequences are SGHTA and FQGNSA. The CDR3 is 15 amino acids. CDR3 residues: CASSPRQNGLDGYTF. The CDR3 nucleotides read TGTGCCAGCAGCCCTCGACAAAATGGGCTGGATGGCTACACCTTC.

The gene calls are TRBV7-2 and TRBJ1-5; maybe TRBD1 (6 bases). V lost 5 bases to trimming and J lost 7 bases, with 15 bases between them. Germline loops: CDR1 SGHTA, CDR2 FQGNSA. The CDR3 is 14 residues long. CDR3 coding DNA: TGTGCCAGCAGCCTTGGACAGCAGGAGCAGCCCCAGCATTTT. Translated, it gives CASSLGQQEQPQHF.

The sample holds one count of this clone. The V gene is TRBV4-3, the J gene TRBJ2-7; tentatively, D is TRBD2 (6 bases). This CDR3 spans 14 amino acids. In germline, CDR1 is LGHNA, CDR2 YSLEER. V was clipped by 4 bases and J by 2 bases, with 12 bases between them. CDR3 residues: CASSPRLDPYEQYF. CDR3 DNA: TGCGCCAGCAGCCCCAGACTAGACCCCTACGAGCAGTACTTC.

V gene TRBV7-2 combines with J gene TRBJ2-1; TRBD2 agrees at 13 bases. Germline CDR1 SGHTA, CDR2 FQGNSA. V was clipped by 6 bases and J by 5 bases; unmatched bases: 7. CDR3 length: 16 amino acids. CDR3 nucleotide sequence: TGTGCCAGCAGACCGTGGGGACTAGCGGGAAACAATGAGCAGTTCTTC. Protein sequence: CASRPWGLAGNNEQFF.

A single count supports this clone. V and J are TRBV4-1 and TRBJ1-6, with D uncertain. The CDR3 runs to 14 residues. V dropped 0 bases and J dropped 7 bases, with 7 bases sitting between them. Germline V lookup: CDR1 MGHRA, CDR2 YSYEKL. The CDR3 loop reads CASSQEPRNSPLHF. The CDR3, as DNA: TGCGCCAGCAGCCAAGAGCCTAGGAATTCACCCCTCCACTTT.

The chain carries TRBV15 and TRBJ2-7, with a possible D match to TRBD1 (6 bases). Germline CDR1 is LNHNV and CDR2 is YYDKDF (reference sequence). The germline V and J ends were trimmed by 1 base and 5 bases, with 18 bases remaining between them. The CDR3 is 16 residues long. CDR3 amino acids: CATSRVGAMSGNEQYF. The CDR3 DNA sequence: TGTGCCACCAGCAGAGTGGGGGCGATGTCGGGCAACGAGCAGTACTTC.

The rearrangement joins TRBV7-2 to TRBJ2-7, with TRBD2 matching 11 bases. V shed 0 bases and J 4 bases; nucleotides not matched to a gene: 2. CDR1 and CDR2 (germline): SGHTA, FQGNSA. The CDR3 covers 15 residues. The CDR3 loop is CASSLATSGAYEQYF. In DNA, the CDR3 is TGTGCCAGCAGCTTAGCGACTAGCGGGGCTTACGAGCAGTACTTC.

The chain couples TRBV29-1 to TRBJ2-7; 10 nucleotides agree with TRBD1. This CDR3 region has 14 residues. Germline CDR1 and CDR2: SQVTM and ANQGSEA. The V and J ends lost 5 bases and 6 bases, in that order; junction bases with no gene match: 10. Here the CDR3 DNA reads TGCAGCGTTTATCGGGACAGGGGATCGAGCGAGCAGTACTTC. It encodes CSVYRDRGSSEQYF.

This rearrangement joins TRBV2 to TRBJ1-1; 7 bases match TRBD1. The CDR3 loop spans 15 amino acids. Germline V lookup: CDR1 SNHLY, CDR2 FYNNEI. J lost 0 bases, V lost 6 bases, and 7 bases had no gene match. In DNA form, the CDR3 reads TGTGCCAGCAGATTAACAGGGGTGCTGAACACTGAAGCTTTCTTT. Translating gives CASRLTGVLNTEAFF. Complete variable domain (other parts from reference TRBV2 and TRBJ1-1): EPEVTQTPSHQVTQMGQEVILRCVPISNHLYFYWYRQILGQKVEFLVSFYNNEISEKSEIFDDQFSVERPDGSNFTLKIRSTKLEDSAMYFCASRLTGVLNTEAFFGQGTRLTVV.

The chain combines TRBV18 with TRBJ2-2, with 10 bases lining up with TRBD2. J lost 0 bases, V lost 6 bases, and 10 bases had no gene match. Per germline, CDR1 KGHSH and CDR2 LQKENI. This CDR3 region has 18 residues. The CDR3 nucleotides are TGTGCCAGCTCCCCTACGACTAGCGGGCGAACGAACACCGGGGAGCTGTTTTTT. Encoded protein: CASSPTTSGRTNTGELFF.

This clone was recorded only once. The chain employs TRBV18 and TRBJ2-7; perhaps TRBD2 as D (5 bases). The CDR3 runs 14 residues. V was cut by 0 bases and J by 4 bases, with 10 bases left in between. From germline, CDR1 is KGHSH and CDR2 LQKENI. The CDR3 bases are TGTGCCAGCTCACCACCGAGGGCCCCATACGAGCAGTACTTC. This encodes CASSPPRAPYEQYF.

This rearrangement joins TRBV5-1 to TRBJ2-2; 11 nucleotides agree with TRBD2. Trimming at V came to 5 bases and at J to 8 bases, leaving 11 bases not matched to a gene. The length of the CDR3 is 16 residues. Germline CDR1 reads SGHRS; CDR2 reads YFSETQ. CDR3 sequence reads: CASRTTSGSLWGELFF. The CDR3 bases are TGCGCCAGCAGGACAACTAGCGGGAGCCTTTGGGGGGAGCTGTTTTTT.